The clone carrying this TCR beta chain was detected a few times. The record originates from a study of blood T cell repertoires in COVID-19. The table came from immunoSEQ multiplex PCR; TCRdb's copy has only in-frame clones and leaves some out. Here the sample spans 250,000 to 350,000 clones, more than 80% being singletons. Sequences were obtained from peripheral blood. This receptor was taken from a woman in her twenties or thirties with COVID-19, enrolled during active disease.

The CDR3 sequence: CASSLLRPATGELFF. Written as DNA, the CDR3 is TGTGCCAGCAGTTTACTACGACCTGCTACCGGGGAGCTGTTTTTT. This chain uses TRBV6-2 or TRBV6-3 with TRBJ2-2, with no clear D. The germline V and J ends were trimmed by 4 bases and 5 bases, with 14 bases remaining between them. The CDR3 covers 15 residues. Germline V gives CDR1 MNHEY, CDR2 SVGEGT.